This TCR beta chain was found in a study of T cell clones after liver transplantation. TCRdb keeps only in-frame clones here, not all; method: immunoSEQ multiplex PCR. The sample records 51,000 or so clones, 86% being singletons. This CDR3 region has 14 residues. Unmatched junction bases numbered 8, after V lost 6 bases and J lost 7 bases. CDR1 and CDR2 (germline): LNHDA, SQIVND (reference sequence). The clonotype was recovered from a human patient who received a liver transplant. Part of the T cells may come from the graft donor. The chain employs TRBV19 and TRBJ2-1; TRBD1 matches 8 bases. The specimen was CD8+ T cells from blood, collected 12 months after liver transplant. The CDR3 sequence: CASRDRAGWNEQFF. CDR3 in DNA: TGTGCCAGTAGGGACAGGGCCGGGTGGAATGAGCAGTTCTTC.